Included here is one TCR beta chain sequence, with context. TCRdb's table, derived via immunoSEQ multiplex PCR, lists solely in-frame clones and lacks some. The sample has approximately 250,000 clones, 88% seen once. One Seattle source followed patients from active infection through their disease course. Germline-derived CDR1 and CDR2 are KGHSH and LQKENI. The CDR3 loop spans 14 amino acids. Trimming took 5 bases from V and 6 from J; bases not matched to a gene: 8. The data originate from a study of blood T cell repertoires in COVID-19. The gene calls are TRBV18 and TRBJ2-7; 9 nucleotides align to TRBD1. The material sequenced was peripheral blood. The origin of this receptor is a woman aged 65 to 85 with COVID-19, enrolled during active disease. This chain's CDR3 is CASSTGTGLGEQYF. CDR3 nucleotide sequence: TGTGCCAGCTCAACCGGGACAGGGTTGGGCGAGCAGTACTTC.